Below, one TCR beta chain is given with its context. Only in-frame clones appear in the TCRdb table, and some are missing; sequencing was by immunoSEQ multiplex PCR. The sample lists about 41,000 clones, roughly nine tenths occurring once. The source of the sample is a study of T cell changes during pregnancy in multiple sclerosis. Between the trimmed V and J ends, which lost 0 bases and 1 base, there was a span of 7 bases. CDR3 length equals 13 residues. Germline V CDR1 and CDR2: GTSNPN, SVGIG (reference sequence). This sequence originates from a female donor with multiple sclerosis, enrolled in a pregnancy study. The source was CD8+ T cells from peripheral blood mononuclear cells, collected in the third trimester of pregnancy. This rearrangement joins TRBV30 to TRBJ2-7; a possible D gene is TRBD1 (6 bases). The CDR3 loop reads CAWSVDSSYEQYF. CDR3 in DNA: TGTGCCTGGAGTGTGGACAGTTCCTACGAGCAGTACTTC.